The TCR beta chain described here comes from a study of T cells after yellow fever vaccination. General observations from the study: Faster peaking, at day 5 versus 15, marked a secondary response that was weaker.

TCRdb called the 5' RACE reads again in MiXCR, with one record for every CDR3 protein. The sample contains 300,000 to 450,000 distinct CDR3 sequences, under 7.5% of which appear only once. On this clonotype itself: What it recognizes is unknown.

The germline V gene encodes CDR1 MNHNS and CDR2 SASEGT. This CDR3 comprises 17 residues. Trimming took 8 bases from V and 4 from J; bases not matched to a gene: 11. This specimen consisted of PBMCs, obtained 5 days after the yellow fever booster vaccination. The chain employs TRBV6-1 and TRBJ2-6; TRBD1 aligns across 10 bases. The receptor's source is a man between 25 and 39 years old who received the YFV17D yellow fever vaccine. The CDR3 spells CASHRGTGVSGANVLTF. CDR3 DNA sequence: TGTGCCAGCCACCGTGGGACAGGGGTTTCGGGGGCCAACGTCCTGACTTTC.